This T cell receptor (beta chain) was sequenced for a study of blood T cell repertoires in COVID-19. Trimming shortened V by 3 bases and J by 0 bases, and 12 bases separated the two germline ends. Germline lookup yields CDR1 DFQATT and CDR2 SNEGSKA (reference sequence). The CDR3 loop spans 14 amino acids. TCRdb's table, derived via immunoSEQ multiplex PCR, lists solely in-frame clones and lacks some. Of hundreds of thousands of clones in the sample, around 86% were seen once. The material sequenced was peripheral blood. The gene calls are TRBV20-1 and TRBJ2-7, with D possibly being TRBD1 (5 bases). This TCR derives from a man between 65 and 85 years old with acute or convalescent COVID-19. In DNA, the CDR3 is TGCAGTGCTAGTGGCAGGGTATCCTCCTACGAGCAGTACTTC. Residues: CSASGRVSSYEQYF.